This T cell receptor beta chain was sequenced in a study of Ad26.COV2.S vaccination and SARS-CoV-2 variants. TCRdb keeps only in-frame clones here, not all; method: immunoSEQ multiplex PCR. The sample lists around 350,000 clones; 92% were seen once. The CDR3 consists of 15 residues. Germline V gene lookup returns CDR1 SGHNT and CDR2 YYREEE (reference sequence). Trimming removed 7 bases at V and 2 bases at J, with 18 bases between. Here the sequenced sample was peripheral blood, taken after recovery from COVID-19. This clonotype was sampled from a human donor who had recovered from COVID-19. The rearrangement uses TRBV5-4 and TRBJ2-5, with D hard to call. The CDR3 loop reads CASGLRLGIQETQYF. CDR3 nucleotides: TGTGCCAGCGGGCTCCGACTGGGGATACAAGAGACCCAGTACTTC.